This T cell receptor beta chain was identified in a study of blood T cell repertoires in COVID-19. Turning to the study itself: In each case, the material was cDNA or gDNA derived from T cells, B-cell-depleted T cells, or PBMCs.

Germline CDR1 LNHDA, CDR2 SQIVND (reference sequence). This CDR3 region has 13 residues. Trimming took 2 bases from V and 5 from J; bases not matched to a gene: 2. Original methodology: Estimation of nucleated cell counts was performed using reference gene primer amplification. Assay: immunoSEQ multiplex PCR; the TCRdb copy retains only in-frame clones and omits some. V and J calls plus clone size are reproduced from that table; the DNA served to infer D and trimming. Here the sample spans around 300,000 clones, around nine tenths being singletons. Two negative PCRs, clearance, or symptom resolution characterized the recovered Cohort 3 donors.

Source material: PBMCs or T cells enriched from blood (not recorded which). The receptor comes from a middle-aged woman who had recovered from COVID-19. The rearrangement joins TRBV19 to TRBJ1-2, with 7 bases lining up with TRBD1. The CDR3 is CASSIQGQYGYTF. DNA of the CDR3: TGTGCCAGTAGTATACAGGGACAGTATGGCTACACCTTC.